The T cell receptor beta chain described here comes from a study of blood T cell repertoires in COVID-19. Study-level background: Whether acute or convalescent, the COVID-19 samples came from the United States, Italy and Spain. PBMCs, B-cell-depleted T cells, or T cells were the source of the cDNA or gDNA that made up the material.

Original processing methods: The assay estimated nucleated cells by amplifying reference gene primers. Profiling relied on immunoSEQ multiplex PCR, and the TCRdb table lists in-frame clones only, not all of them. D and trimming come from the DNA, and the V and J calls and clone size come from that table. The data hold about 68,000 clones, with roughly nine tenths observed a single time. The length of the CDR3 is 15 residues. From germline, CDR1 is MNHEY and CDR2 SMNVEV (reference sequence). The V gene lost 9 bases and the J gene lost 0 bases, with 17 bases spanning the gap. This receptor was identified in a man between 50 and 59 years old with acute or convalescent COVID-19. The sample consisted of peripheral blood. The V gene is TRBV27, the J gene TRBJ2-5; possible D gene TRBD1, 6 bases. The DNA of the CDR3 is TGTGCCAGTAAACCTCCGGGACACGACCAAGAGACCCAGTACTTC. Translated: CASKPPGHDQETQYF.